Shown below are 3 T cell receptor beta chains from a single sample sequenced in a study of blood T cell repertoires in COVID-19. The protocol was immunoSEQ multiplex PCR, while the TCRdb copy is restricted to in-frame clones and leaves out a portion. This sample has about 270,000 clones; about 87% occur once, and the top ten carry roughly 3.9%. The specimen sequenced was PBMCs or T cells enriched from blood (not recorded which). These receptors all stem from a woman aged 25-40 years with acute COVID-19.

This clone was detected only once. This chain uses TRBV3-1 (or the pseudogene TRBV3-2) with TRBJ2-6, with D perhaps matching TRBD2 (5 bases). V was shortened by 7 bases and J by 1 base, with 14 bases between the two germline ends. CDR3 size: 16 residues. From germline, CDR1 is LGHDT and CDR2 YNNKEL (reference sequence). The CDR3 sequence is CASTLIRGSGANVLTF. In DNA, the CDR3 is TGTGCCAGCACCCTCATTCGAGGGTCTGGGGCCAACGTCCTGACTTTC.

The genes are TRBV7-9 and TRBJ1-6; TRBD1 matches 8 bases. J gave up 13 bases and V 5 bases, and 10 bases lay outside the gene matches. This CDR3 has 14 amino acids. CDR1 is SEHNR and CDR2 is FQNEAQ in the germline V gene (reference sequence). CDR3 nucleotide sequence: TGTGCCAGCAGCGCAGGACAGGGAGAAGCGCCCCTCCACTTT. This sequence encodes CASSAGQGEAPLHF.

The chain carries TRBV6-5 and TRBJ2-2; 9 bases fit TRBD1. Germline lookup yields CDR1 MNHEY and CDR2 SVGAGI. V gave up 4 bases and J gave up 1 base; unmatched junction bases: 4. CDR3 length equals 16 residues. The CDR3 region has the DNA TGTGCCAGCAGTTTAGGGACAGGGATGAACACCGGGGAGCTGTTTTTT. This codes for CASSLGTGMNTGELFF.